This entry is about one T cell receptor beta chain. The antigen is undetermined. Sample time point: cycle 4 day 1 (C4D1), after more than 5 weeks of nivolumab. The patients all showed relapse after autologous stem cell transplantation, while their brentuximab vedotin exposure varied. Assay used: immunoSEQ multiplex PCR; TCRdb lists only in-frame clones, some missing. The sample contains 80,000 to 95,000 clones, 75% to 85% of which appear only once. The data originate from a study of PD-1 blockade in classical Hodgkin lymphoma. Study summary: Nivolumab was given intravenously to patients at 3 mg/kg every 2 weeks.

This CDR3 has 14 amino acids. Germline assignment: CDR1 SGHRS and CDR2 YFSETQ. The germline V and J ends were trimmed by 4 bases and 9 bases, with 16 bases remaining between them. Study conclusions and caveats: Patients who responded completely had about the same baseline diversity as newly diagnosed patients. It was reported that newly diagnosed patients had less baseline TCR diversity than healthy donors. CD4+ TCR diversity, unlike CD8+, climbed significantly by C4D1.

Specimen: peripheral blood mononuclear cells (PBMCs), collected before the fourth cycle of nivolumab. The genes are TRBV5-1 and TRBJ2-2, with a weak D call TRBD1 (5 bases). This sequence was found in a human donor with classical Hodgkin lymphoma. CDR3 nucleotide sequence: TGCGCCAGCAGCCCCGCAGGGAACGGCCGGGAGCTGTTTTTT. It codes for CASSPAGNGRELFF.